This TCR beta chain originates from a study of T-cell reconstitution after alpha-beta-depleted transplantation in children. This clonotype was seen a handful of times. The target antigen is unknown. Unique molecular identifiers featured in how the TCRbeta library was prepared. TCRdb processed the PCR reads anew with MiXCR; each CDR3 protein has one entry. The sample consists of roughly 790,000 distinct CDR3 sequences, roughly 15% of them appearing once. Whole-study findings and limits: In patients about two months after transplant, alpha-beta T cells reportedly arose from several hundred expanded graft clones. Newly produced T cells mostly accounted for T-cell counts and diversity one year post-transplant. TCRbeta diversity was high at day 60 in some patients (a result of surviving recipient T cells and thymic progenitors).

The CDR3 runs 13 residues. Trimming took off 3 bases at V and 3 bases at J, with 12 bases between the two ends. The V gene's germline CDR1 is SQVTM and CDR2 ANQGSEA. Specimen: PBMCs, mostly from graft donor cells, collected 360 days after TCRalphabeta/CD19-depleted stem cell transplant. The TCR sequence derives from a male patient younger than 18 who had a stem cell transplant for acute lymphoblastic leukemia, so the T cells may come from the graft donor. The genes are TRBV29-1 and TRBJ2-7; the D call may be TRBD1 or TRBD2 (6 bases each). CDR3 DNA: TGCAGCGTTGAGGGGGGCTCTTACTACGAGCAGTACTTC. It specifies CSVEGGSYYEQYF.